This note documents a single TCR beta chain sequence. Its cognate antigen is unknown. Clones were read by immunoSEQ multiplex PCR, and TCRdb kept only the in-frame ones, dropping some. This table has about 68,000 clones, about 89% appearing once. The data were taken from a study of OX40 agonist ivuxolimab in advanced cancers. The wider study: Patients assigned to dose escalation were diagnosed with hepatocellular carcinoma, melanoma, renal cell or head and neck cancer. Checkpoint inhibitors had been given previously to approximately 41% of patients.

The germline gives CDR1 LGHNT, CDR2 FRNRAP. The CDR3 is made up of 12 amino acids. Between the trimmed V and J ends, which lost 2 bases and 13 bases, there was a span of 15 bases. Study conclusions and caveats: On average, CD8+ T cells showed a greater number of expanded clones than CD4+. In the 0.1 to 3.0 mg/kg range, CD4+ and CD8+ blood T cells had expanded clonally by week 6.

This specimen consisted of CD4+ or CD8+ T cells sorted from blood, obtained in a trial of the OX40 agonist ivuxolimab. The chain has TRBV12-5 and TRBJ2-7, with D uncertain. The TCR sequence derives from an adult with an advanced solid tumor such as melanoma, head and neck, liver or kidney cancer. This CDR3 reads CASGLYVDRFYF. Here the CDR3 DNA reads TGTGCTAGTGGTTTGTATGTGGATAGATTCTACTTC.